This TCR beta chain was sequenced for a study of cytomegalovirus exposure and HLA in healthy donors. Study-wide background: HLA-typed donors were the source of about 81 million unique TCRs held in an early data release.

Study-wide results and caveats: On later analysis, the bulk of CMV-associated TCR beta chains appeared to be HLA-restricted. As confirmed in vitro, a few CMV-associated chains were specific for CMV antigens. Certain indistinguishable V segments, among them TRBV6-2 and TRBV6-3, were excluded.

CDR3 length: 14 residues. The germline V gene has CDR1 SGDLS and CDR2 YYNGEE. V was clipped by 2 bases and J by 0 bases, with 8 bases between them. PCR used 60 Vbeta primers and 13 Jbeta primers. Measured with immunoSEQ multiplex PCR; TCRdb has only the in-frame clones, and not every one. The sample lists 130,000 or so clones; roughly 8.3% were seen once. This clone has more than one count but fewer than ten. The antigen remains unidentified. Specimen: PBMCs. The receptor comes from a man in his forties or fifties in good health and CMV-seronegative. The genes are TRBV9 and TRBJ1-1; D is undetermined. The CDR3 sequence is CASSVGRMNTEAFF. In DNA, the CDR3 is TGTGCCAGCAGCGTCGGTAGAATGAACACTGAAGCTTTCTTT. Supplemented by reference TRBV9 and TRBJ1-1, the full variable domain reads DSGVTQTPKHLITATGQRVTLRCSPRSGDLSVYWYQQSLDQGLQFLIQYYNGEERAKGNILERFSAQQFPDLHSELNLSSLELGDSALYFCASSVGRMNTEAFFGQGTRLTVV.